The clone carrying this T cell receptor (beta chain) was counted a single time. Its antigen is undetermined. The data stem from a study of response to subunit inactivated influenza vaccine. Overall study findings and caveats: Only a handful of new T cells, the authors suggested, are recruited with each seasonal influenza vaccination.

In TCRdb, the RT-PCR reads were re-called with MiXCR into one record per CDR3 protein. The sample holds fewer than 800,000 distinct CDR3 sequences, approximately 14% seen once. Germline CDR1 reads DFQATT; CDR2 reads SNEGSKA (reference sequence). Trimming removed 6 bases at V and 5 bases at J, with 19 bases between. This CDR3 comprises 14 residues. Sequences were derived from PBMCs from blood, sampled approximately 13 days after vaccination. The chain links TRBV20-1 to TRBJ2-5, with D possibly matching TRBD2 (6 bases). This clonotype originated in a man aged 50-60 years who received an inactivated influenza vaccine. CDR3 residues: CSALQDMEGETQYF. Here the CDR3 DNA reads TGCAGTGCCCTCCAGGACATGGAGGGGGAGACCCAGTACTTC.